The 27 T cell receptor beta chains below all came from one sample that was sequenced in a study of blood T cell repertoires in COVID-19 (TCRdb year 2020). Library creation used the immunoSEQ multiplex PCR assay. TCRdb obtained this table from immuneACCESS and retained in-frame rearrangements with V and J assigned. These tables miss some clones; where compared with another copy, unresolved V genes account for less than half of the shortfall, and the remainder is unexplained. The table for this sample lists 150,000 to 200,000 clones; about 85% of them were counted only once. More than 8% of the sample is held by the ten biggest clonotypes. Sequencing was done on a sample of peripheral blood. These receptors were obtained from a woman older than 75 with acute or convalescent COVID-19.

The rearrangement links TRBV7-8 to TRBJ2-2; D unclear. The CDR3 is 12 amino acids. Germline CDR1 reads SGHVS; CDR2 reads FQNEAQ. Trimming removed 1 base from V and 6 bases from J, with 3 bases in between. CDR3 sequence reads: CASSLEPGELFF. The DNA for the CDR3 is TGTGCCAGCAGCTTAGAGCCCGGGGAGCTGTTTTTT. The variable domain in full, with the rest retrieved from reference TRBV7-8 and TRBJ2-2, is GAGVSQSPRYKVAKRGQDVALRCDPISGHVSLFWYQQALGQGPEFLTYFQNEAQLDKSGLPSDRFFAERPEGSVSTLKIQRTQQEDSAVYLCASSLEPGELFFGEGSRLTVL.

The CDR3: CSAGHFEAFF. CDR3 DNA sequence: TGCAGTGCAGGACACTTTGAAGCTTTCTTT. The J gene is TRBJ1-1, the V gene TRBV20-1; D is perhaps TRBD1 (5 bases). Germline V gene lookup returns CDR1 DFQATT and CDR2 SNEGSKA (reference sequence). The CDR3 consists of 10 residues. Trimming cost V 6 bases and J 7 bases, with 9 bases left between them.

V and J are TRBV6-5 and TRBJ2-1; no reliable D call. Trimming removed 3 bases from V and 2 bases from J, with 14 bases in between. CDR1 MNHEY and CDR2 SVGAGI come from the germline V gene. This CDR3 contains 16 residues. This CDR3 is CASSYSARVTYNEQFF. The CDR3 nucleotides are TGTGCCAGCAGTTATTCGGCCCGGGTCACCTACAATGAGCAGTTCTTC.

The chain carries TRBV27 and TRBJ2-3; TRBD2 agrees at 10 bases. V dropped 5 bases and J dropped 6; count of bases not matched to a gene: 14. The CDR3 sequence is 17 residues long. Germline values: CDR1 MNHEY, CDR2 SMNVEV (reference sequence). The DNA for the CDR3 is TGTGCCAGCAGTCTACCGACTAGCGGGTCGGCCCCCGATACGCAGTATTTT. The encoded protein is CASSLPTSGSAPDTQYF.

This clone was seen more than once but under ten times. This rearrangement joins TRBV16 to TRBJ1-5; 8 bases are a match to TRBD1. CDR3 length: 14 amino acids. Germline CDR1 reads KGHSY; CDR2 reads FQNENV. V trimming: 5 bases; J trimming: 5 bases; junction bases outside the gene matches: 5. CDR3 amino acids: CASSKQGDDQPQHF. The CDR3 DNA is TGTGCCAGCAGCAAACAGGGGGACGATCAGCCCCAGCATTTT.

V and J are TRBV5-6 and TRBJ2-7; possible D gene TRBD2, 6 bases. Trimming took off 0 bases at V and 3 bases at J, with 10 bases between the two ends. CDR3 length: 14 amino acids. Looked up from germline, CDR1 is SGHDT and CDR2 is YYEEEE. CDR3: CASSLGQGLYEQYF. The CDR3 DNA reads TGTGCCAGCAGCTTGGGCCAGGGACTCTACGAGCAGTACTTC.

This sequence joins TRBV5-1 and TRBJ2-1; 8 bases agree with TRBD2. V lost 0 bases and J lost 8; bases outside the gene matches: 10. Germline V gene lookup returns CDR1 SGHRS and CDR2 YFSETQ. CDR3 length: 16 amino acids. The CDR3 protein is CASSLGLAGGRDEQFF. CDR3 sequence (DNA): TGCGCCAGCAGCTTGGGGCTAGCGGGTGGCAGGGATGAGCAGTTCTTC. Full variable domain (rest looked up from reference TRBV5-1 and TRBJ2-1): KAGVTQTPRYLIKTRGQQVTLSCSPISGHRSVSWYQQTPGQGLQFLFEYFSETQRNKGNFPGRFSGRQFSNSRSEMNVSTLELGDSALYLCASSLGLAGGRDEQFFGPGTRLTVL.

This clone has more than one count but fewer than ten. The V gene is TRBV6-5, the J gene TRBJ1-2; 8 positions match TRBD1. In germline, CDR1 is MNHEY, CDR2 SVGAGI. Trimming at V came to 6 bases and at J to 4 bases, leaving 4 bases not matched to a gene. The CDR3 runs 13 residues. CDR3 bases: TGTGCCAGCAGGCCGGACAGGGCCTATGGCTACACCTTC. This encodes CASRPDRAYGYTF.

The chain links TRBV6-2 or TRBV6-3 to TRBJ2-7; no reliable D call. The CDR3 has 14 residues. The V gene's germline CDR1 is MNHEY and CDR2 SVGEGT. V lost 0 bases to trimming and J lost 9 bases, with 15 bases between them. The CDR3 is CASSYSPPGGRQYF. Here the CDR3 DNA reads TGTGCCAGCAGTTACTCGCCACCGGGTGGAAGGCAGTACTTC.

The chain links TRBV29-1 to TRBJ2-7, with a possible D match to TRBD1 (5 bases). Germline assignment: CDR1 SQVTM and CDR2 ANQGSEA. The CDR3 runs to 14 residues. V dropped 4 bases and J dropped 0 bases, with 13 bases sitting between them. CDR3 nucleotides: TGCAGCGTTGGGGGTTACAGGAGCTCCTACGAGCAGTACTTC. Translating gives CSVGGYRSSYEQYF.

V is TRBV18 and J is TRBJ1-6, with 12 bases matching TRBD1. Per the germline V gene, CDR1 is KGHSH and CDR2 is LQKENI. After removal of 3 bases from V and 13 bases from J, the junction contained 1 base not matched to a gene. This CDR3 contains 13 residues. In DNA, the CDR3 is TGTGCCAGCTCACCGGGACAGGGGGCCCCCCTCCACTTT. This codes for CASSPGQGAPLHF.

The rearrangement links TRBV27 to TRBJ1-6; 7 bases agree with TRBD1. From germline, CDR1 is MNHEY and CDR2 SMNVEV (reference sequence). The CDR3 extends over 17 amino acids. The trim removed 3 bases at V and 5 bases at J, leaving 10 bases unmatched. The CDR3 DNA reads as TGTGCCAGCAGTTTCCTCTCCGACAGGGTCGATAATTCACCCCTCCACTTT. Translation: CASSFLSDRVDNSPLHF.

The V and J genes are TRBV12-3 or TRBV12-4 and TRBJ2-5; tentative D call: TRBD2 (6 bases). Trimming shortened V by 1 base and J by 5 bases, and 8 bases separated the two germline ends. CDR3 length: 13 amino acids. The CDR3 DNA is TGTGCCAGCAGTTTAGGGGAGGTCGAGACCCAGTACTTC. This codes for CASSLGEVETQYF.

This chain's CDR3 is CASSNLAGMETQYF. CDR3 nucleotides: TGTGCCAGCAGCAACCTAGCGGGGATGGAGACCCAGTACTTC. The gene calls are TRBV5-6 and TRBJ2-5; 9 bases fit TRBD2. V was pared by 4 bases and J by 5 bases, with 6 bases of the junction left unmatched. The germline gives CDR1 SGHDT, CDR2 YYEEEE. The CDR3 covers 14 residues.

This clone showed up just a few times. The chain uses TRBV21-1 and TRBJ2-1; TRBD1, the table's D call, was not compared with the DNA. TRBV21-1 is marked as a pseudogene. The CDR3 spans 16 residues. As DNA, the CDR3 is TGTGCCAGCAGCAAAGTAGTAGGACAGTCTAGAATCGAGCAGTTCTTC. Translating it yields CASSKVVGQSRIEQFF.

The chain is built from TRBV10-3 and TRBJ1-2; D unclear. V was cut by 0 bases and J by 0 bases, with 8 bases left in between. The CDR3 contains 15 residues. Germline CDR1 ENHRY, CDR2 SYGVKD. The CDR3 is CAISESGSSNYGYTF. CDR3 coding DNA: TGTGCCATCAGTGAGTCCGGTAGTTCTAACTATGGCTACACCTTC.

This clone turned up a few times. The chain uses TRBV12-3 or TRBV12-4 and TRBJ1-1, with 7 bases identical to TRBD1. The CDR3 is 13 amino acids. J was trimmed by 3 bases and V by 4 bases; bases with no gene match: 2. CDR3 DNA: TGTGCCAGCAGTTCTACAGGGGACACTGAAGCTTTCTTT. Its translation: CASSSTGDTEAFF.

J is TRBJ2-5 and V is TRBV5-4; D possibly corresponds to TRBD2 (7 bases). The V end lost 4 bases, the J end lost 1 base, and 17 bases lay between the germline ends. Germline CDR1 and CDR2: SGHNT and YYREEE (reference sequence). The CDR3 runs 16 residues. CDR3: CASSPGGLAAQETQYF. The CDR3 DNA reads as TGTGCCAGCAGCCCCGGGGGCCTAGCGGCCCAAGAGACCCAGTACTTC. The entire variable domain, with the rest obtained from reference TRBV5-4 and TRBJ2-5, is as follows: ETGVTQSPTHLIKTRGQQVTLRCSSQSGHNTVSWYQQALGQGPQFIFQYYREEENGRGNFPPRFSGLQFPNYSSELNVNALELDDSALYLCASSPGGLAAQETQYFGPGTRLLVL.

The chain is built from TRBV5-4 and TRBJ2-3, with D possibly being TRBD2 (6 bases). Germline V CDR1 and CDR2: SGHNT, YYREEE (reference sequence). V was clipped by 5 bases and J by 3 bases, with 16 bases between them. The CDR3 totals 15 residues. In DNA form, the CDR3 reads TGTGCCAGCAGTCATGGAGGGATTCAAACAGATACGCAGTATTTT. Residues: CASSHGGIQTDTQYF.

The rearrangement joins TRBV18 to TRBJ2-5; D is possibly TRBD1 (6 bases). Per the germline V gene, CDR1 is KGHSH and CDR2 is LQKENI. With 0 bases removed from V and 4 bases from J, the gap between germline ends came to 12 bases. CDR3 size: 15 residues. Written as DNA, the CDR3 is TGTGCCAGCTCACCACCGATGGGACAACCAGAGACCCAGTACTTC. Protein sequence: CASSPPMGQPETQYF. The complete variable domain, with remaining parts taken from reference TRBV18 and TRBJ2-5, reads NAGVMQNPRHLVRRRGQEARLRCSPMKGHSHVYWYRQLPEEGLKFMVYLQKENIIDESGMPKERFSAEFPKEGPSILRIQQVVRGDSAAYFCASSPPMGQPETQYFGPGTRLLVL.

The V call is TRBV5-6, the J call TRBJ1-2; D is uncertain. Germline-derived CDR1 and CDR2 are SGHDT and YYEEEE. This CDR3 has 16 amino acids. V dropped 0 bases and J dropped 8 bases, with 20 bases sitting between them. CDR3 nucleotide sequence: TGTGCCAGCAGCTTGGGACTAGCGGGAGGGCCTCACGGCTACACCTTC. This codes for CASSLGLAGGPHGYTF.

The chain has TRBV5-6 and TRBJ2-7; 8 positions match TRBD1. Germline V gene data show CDR1 as SGHDT and CDR2 as YYEEEE. J lost 5 bases, V lost 6 bases, and 7 bases had no gene match. CDR3 size: 13 residues. The DNA of the CDR3 is TGTGCCAGCACCACCGACAGGGGCAACGAGCAGTACTTC. Amino acids: CASTTDRGNEQYF.

The V and J genes are TRBV7-9 and TRBJ2-5; 7 bases agree with TRBD1. This CDR3 is built from 16 residues. Germline CDR1 and CDR2: SEHNR and FQNEAQ (reference sequence). V lost 5 bases, J lost 2 bases, and 11 bases stayed unmatched. CDR3 DNA: TGTGCCAGCAGCCCATGGACAGGAGGAGGACAAGAGACCCAGTACTTC. Translation gives CASSPWTGGGQETQYF.

Concerning this clone: This may be a read error, as it is one base from a much larger clone. The CDR3 is CASSWGQGDGNEQFF. For the CDR3, the DNA is TGTGCCAGCAGCTGGGGACAGGGGGATGGCAATGAGCAGTTCTTC. The chain employs TRBV7-9 and TRBJ2-1; TRBD1 matches at 11 bases. Germline lookup yields CDR1 SEHNR and CDR2 FQNEAQ (reference sequence). The CDR3 totals 15 residues. V shed 4 bases and J 6 bases; nucleotides not matched to a gene: 5.

This chain uses TRBV24-1 with TRBJ1-2, with a possible D match to TRBD1 (5 bases). The CDR3 consists of 13 residues. The ends were cut back, 0 bases at V and 8 bases at J, with 9 bases in the middle. The germline V gene encodes CDR1 KGHDR and CDR2 SFDVKD. This chain's CDR3 is CATSDLAGLGYTF. The DNA for the CDR3 is TGTGCCACCAGTGATTTGGCAGGGCTCGGCTACACCTTC.

This chain links TRBV12-5 with TRBJ1-1, with 8 bases that match TRBD1. After removal of 6 bases from V and 0 bases from J, the junction contained 9 bases not matched to a gene. Germline V CDR1 and CDR2: LGHNT, FRNRAP. This CDR3 has 16 amino acids. In DNA, the CDR3 is TGTGCTAGTGGGATTGGACAGGGCCTCATGAACACTGAAGCTTTCTTT. Its protein is CASGIGQGLMNTEAFF.

This clone was seen more than once but under ten times. Here the CDR3 reads CASSRTGLDGYTF. In DNA form, the CDR3 reads TGTGCCAGCAGCCGAACAGGGTTGGATGGCTACACCTTC. The chain uses TRBV5-4 and TRBJ1-2, with D perhaps matching TRBD1 (6 bases). Germline lookup yields CDR1 SGHNT and CDR2 YYREEE (reference sequence). Trimming shortened V by 4 bases and J by 6 bases, and 13 bases separated the two germline ends. This CDR3 has 13 amino acids. Full variable domain (outside the CDR3, taken from reference TRBV5-4 and TRBJ1-2): ETGVTQSPTHLIKTRGQQVTLRCSSQSGHNTVSWYQQALGQGPQFIFQYYREEENGRGNFPPRFSGLQFPNYSSELNVNALELDDSALYLCASSRTGLDGYTFGSGTRLTVV.